The 21 T cell receptor beta chains reported below all come from one sample, sequenced in a study of T cells after posttransplantation cyclophosphamide. Repertoires were generated with immunoSEQ multiplex PCR, while TCRdb's copy carries only in-frame clones and drops some. Of tens of thousands of clones in the sample, about 91% were seen once. The sample taken for sequencing was PBMCs. These receptors all stem from a woman in her forties or fifties in good health and a related stem cell transplant donor.

J is TRBJ1-4 and V is TRBV7-8, with D uncertain. CDR1 SGHVS and CDR2 FQNEAQ come from the germline V gene. V was pared by 2 bases and J by 8 bases, with 15 bases between. The CDR3 spans 15 residues. In DNA, the CDR3 is TGTGCCAGCAGCTTAACCCGGGATCCACGGGAAAAACTGTTTTTT. Protein: CASSLTRDPREKLFF.

The V gene is TRBV5-1, the J gene TRBJ1-3; D perhaps matches TRBD1 (5 bases). Germline V gives CDR1 SGHRS, CDR2 YFSETQ. The CDR3 runs 15 residues. Trimming removed 4 bases at V and 6 bases at J, with 17 bases between. CDR3: CASSLSPTVENTIYF. The CDR3 coding sequence is TGCGCCAGCAGCCTCTCGCCGACAGTGGAAAACACCATATATTTT.

This chain connects TRBV10-2 to TRBJ1-5; D uncertain. From germline, CDR1 is WSHSY and CDR2 SAAADI. This CDR3 has 14 amino acids. Trimming removed 2 bases from V and 5 bases from J, with 10 bases in between. CDR3 coding DNA: TGCGCCAGCAGTGAGGGAGGAGGTTATCAGCCCCAGCATTTT. Its translation: CASSEGGGYQPQHF.

The J gene is TRBJ2-1, the V gene TRBV9; 12 bases align to TRBD2. Germline loops: CDR1 SGDLS, CDR2 YYNGEE. The CDR3 length is 15 residues. Trimming removed 4 bases from V and 7 bases from J; junction bases left unmatched: 6. CDR3 sequence reads: CASSILAGGRNEQFF. The CDR3 DNA sequence: TGTGCCAGCAGCATCCTAGCGGGGGGGCGTAATGAGCAGTTCTTC.

The genes are TRBV29-1 and TRBJ2-7; maybe TRBD1 (5 bases). Germline CDR1 and CDR2: SQVTM and ANQGSEA. The CDR3 is 16 amino acids. V lost 2 bases and J lost 2, with 19 bases in between. The CDR3 bases are TGCAGCGTTGAACTTCTCAGGGCGCCCTCGACCTACGAGCAGTACTTC. Translation gives CSVELLRAPSTYEQYF.

The chain combines TRBV9 with TRBJ2-7, with D perhaps matching TRBD1 (6 bases). In germline, CDR1 is SGDLS, CDR2 YYNGEE. The CDR3 loop spans 12 amino acids. The V and J ends lost 3 bases and 5 bases respectively, with 9 bases between them. Here the CDR3 DNA reads TGTGCCAGCAGCGGGCACAGGGACGAGCAGTACTTC. Amino acids: CASSGHRDEQYF.

The chain joins TRBV5-6 to TRBJ2-1; 12 bases align to TRBD2. The CDR3 contains 17 residues. V gave up 1 base and J gave up 10 bases; unmatched junction bases: 12. Germline V gene lookup returns CDR1 SGHDT and CDR2 YYEEEE. CDR3 region: CASSLFNPSGRVYEQFF. The CDR3 DNA reads as TGTGCCAGCAGCTTGTTTAACCCTAGCGGGAGGGTATACGAGCAGTTCTTC.

V is TRBV11-2 and J is TRBJ2-7; 9 bases are a match to TRBD1. The CDR3 consists of 14 residues. J gave up 3 bases and V 5 bases, and 5 bases lay outside the gene matches. CDR1 and CDR2 (germline): SGHAT, FQNNGV. The CDR3 region is CASSQGQGYYEQYF. The CDR3 DNA is TGTGCCAGCAGCCAGGGACAGGGTTACTACGAGCAGTACTTC.

The V call is TRBV11-2, the J call TRBJ2-2, with 10 bases aligning to TRBD2. This CDR3 contains 20 residues. Per the germline V gene, CDR1 is SGHAT and CDR2 is FQNNGV. V dropped 0 bases and J dropped 4; count of bases not matched to a gene: 14. The CDR3: CASSLELAGSPARGTGELFF. In nucleotides, the CDR3 is TGTGCCAGCAGCTTAGAACTAGCGGGGAGCCCTGCCCGGGGCACCGGGGAGCTGTTTTTT.

The V gene is TRBV27, the J gene TRBJ2-5; 10 positions match TRBD1. The V and J ends lost 3 bases and 3 bases, in that order; junction bases with no gene match: 4. Germline V CDR1 and CDR2: MNHEY, SMNVEV (reference sequence). This CDR3 spans 15 amino acids. CDR3 bases: TGTGCCAGCAGTTTCCGACAGGGGGCGGAAGAGACCCAGTACTTC. Protein product: CASSFRQGAEETQYF.

This clone was picked up a small number of times. The rearrangement links TRBV4-1 to TRBJ2-7; tentatively, D is TRBD2 (6 bases). The CDR3 covers 12 residues. From germline, CDR1 is MGHRA and CDR2 YSYEKL. With 5 bases removed from V and 1 base from J, the gap between germline ends came to 6 bases. The CDR3 protein is CASSAGSYEQYF. CDR3 bases: TGCGCCAGCAGCGCGGGATCCTACGAGCAGTACTTC.

V usage is TRBV21-1 and J usage is TRBJ1-5. TRBV21-1 is labeled a pseudogene. The CDR3 is 19 amino acids. The CDR3 bases are TGTGCCAGCAGCAAAGTGAGGCGGAGGAAGGTATATAGCAATCAGCCCCAGCATTTT. Translation gives CASSKVRRRKVYSNQPQHF.

V gene TRBV7-7 combines with J gene TRBJ2-2; 8 positions match TRBD2. The CDR3 extends over 15 amino acids. Germline CDR1 and CDR2: SSHAT and FNYEAQ (reference sequence). V gave up 4 bases and J gave up 3 bases; unmatched junction bases: 4. The CDR3 nucleotides are TGTGCCAGCAGCTCGGGAGGGGGGGACACCGGGGAGCTGTTTTTT. Its protein product is CASSSGGGDTGELFF.

The CDR3 loop is CACAFGGTDTQYF. In nucleotides, the CDR3 is TGTGCCTGTGCTTTCGGGGGCACAGATACGCAGTATTTT. The chain links TRBV30 to TRBJ2-3, with TRBD2 as a possible D gene (5 bases). Trimming removed 6 bases from V and 1 base from J, with 11 bases in between. Germline V lookup: CDR1 GTSNPN, CDR2 SVGIG (reference sequence). The CDR3 sequence is 13 residues long.

The rearrangement links TRBV5-1 to TRBJ1-5, with D tentatively TRBD1 (6 bases). CDR3 length: 16 amino acids. The germline V gene has CDR1 SGHRS and CDR2 YFSETQ. Between the trimmed V and J ends, which lost 0 bases and 4 bases, there was a span of 14 bases. The CDR3 region has the DNA TGCGCCAGCAGCTTGGATGGGGGGGCGGAAAATCAGCCCCAGCATTTT. The encoded protein is CASSLDGGAENQPQHF.

This sequence joins TRBV7-2 and TRBJ2-2; possibly TRBD1 for D (6 bases). CDR1 and CDR2 from the germline V gene are SGHTA and FQGNSA. The CDR3 has 13 amino acids. The V and J ends lost 10 bases and 4 bases respectively, with 13 bases between them. CDR3 sequence: CANAGVSTGELFF. In nucleotides, the CDR3 is TGTGCCAACGCAGGGGTGAGCACCGGGGAGCTGTTTTTT.

In its sample, this clone is medium-sized. V and J are TRBV5-6 and TRBJ2-4; the match to TRBD1 covers 7 bases. The CDR3 is made up of 15 amino acids. Germline values: CDR1 SGHDT, CDR2 YYEEEE. V was clipped by 5 bases and J by 3 bases; unmatched bases: 8. The CDR3 sequence: CASRRTGVHKNIQYF. CDR3 in DNA: TGTGCCAGCAGGCGAACAGGGGTTCACAAAAACATTCAGTACTTC.

V and J are TRBV7-8 and TRBJ2-1; 10 bases map to TRBD2. The germline gives CDR1 SGHVS, CDR2 FQNEAQ. The CDR3 is 16 residues long. J was trimmed by 10 bases and V by 3 bases; bases with no gene match: 12. In nucleotides, the CDR3 is TGTGCCAGCAGCTTTCCTTCAACTAGCGGGGCTTCCGAGCAGTTCTTC. This translates into CASSFPSTSGASEQFF. Full variable domain (remainder filled in from reference TRBV7-8 and TRBJ2-1): GAGVSQSPRYKVAKRGQDVALRCDPISGHVSLFWYQQALGQGPEFLTYFQNEAQLDKSGLPSDRFFAERPEGSVSTLKIQRTQQEDSAVYLCASSFPSTSGASEQFFGPGTRLTVL.

Notes on this clone: The same CDR3 arises from other DNA sequences in this sample as well. DNA for the CDR3: TGTGCCAGTAGTATCCATCCCCCGTCTAACTCCCCCCTCCACTTT. Protein sequence: CASSIHPPSNSPLHF. V is TRBV19 and J is TRBJ1-6, with D uncertain. CDR3 length: 15 amino acids. V was shortened by 3 bases and J by 13 bases, with 19 bases between the two germline ends. Germline V gene data show CDR1 as LNHDA and CDR2 as SQIVND (reference sequence).

This sequence joins TRBV19 and TRBJ2-2; 7 bases map to TRBD1. CDR3 length: 14 amino acids. The germline V gene encodes CDR1 LNHDA and CDR2 SQIVND (reference sequence). V was pared by 8 bases and J by 3 bases, with 6 bases of the junction left unmatched. This CDR3 is CASRDRADTGELFF. CDR3 bases: TGTGCCAGTCGTGACAGGGCCGACACCGGGGAGCTGTTTTTT.

V and J are TRBV7-3 and TRBJ1-1; D gene uncertain. V shed 5 bases and J shed 3 bases, with 10 bases lying between them. Germline-derived CDR1 and CDR2 are SGHTA and FQGTGA. This CDR3 spans 13 amino acids. The CDR3 DNA is TGTGCCAGCAGCCGGAGGGCGGACACTGAAGCTTTCTTT. Amino acids: CASSRRADTEAFF.